The source of this T cell receptor beta chain is a study of blood T cells in healthy people across ages. Germline values: CDR1 MNHEY, CDR2 SVGAGI. There are 14 residues in the CDR3. V lost 3 bases and J 6 bases, leaving 11 bases between the germline ends. A second PCR of 7 to 11 cycles used a sample-barcoded 5' primer and a J-beta primer mix. TCRdb processed the 5' RACE reads anew with MiXCR; each CDR3 protein has one entry. The sample records hundreds of thousands of distinct CDR3 sequences, around 24% being singletons. The data were also submitted as part of a second study, on T cells of mothers and their children. This second report adds: Barcodes and 2-4 random nucleotides were added by M1S in the second PCR.

The TCR originated in a boy aged 5-17 years in good health. The source material was blood. This chain links TRBV6-5 with TRBJ1-4, with D uncertain. The CDR3: CASSYSAGHEKLFF. CDR3 coding DNA: TGTGCCAGCAGTTATTCGGCAGGCCATGAAAAACTGTTTTTT.